The 26 T cell receptor beta chains below all came from one sample that was sequenced in a study of blood T cell repertoires in COVID-19. Sequenced by immunoSEQ multiplex PCR; TCRdb stores in-frame clones only, minus some. This table has about 220,000 clones, around 80% appearing once. The specimen was peripheral blood. The receptors were gathered from a human donor in a cohort sampled during active COVID-19.

A few counts support this clone. The V gene is TRBV6-5, the J gene TRBJ1-6, with a tentative D call TRBD1 (5 bases). Trimming took off 6 bases at V and 6 bases at J, with 12 bases between the two ends. Germline assignment: CDR1 MNHEY and CDR2 SVGAGI. The CDR3 runs to 14 residues. This CDR3 is CASREGQRNSPLHF. Here the CDR3 DNA reads TGTGCCAGCAGGGAGGGGCAGCGTAATTCACCCCTCCACTTT.

This clone was seen a few times. The V gene is TRBV7-2, the J gene TRBJ1-3; 9 positions match TRBD1. Germline assignment: CDR1 SGHTA and CDR2 FQGNSA. The ends lost 5 bases at V and 4 bases at J; junction bases unmatched: 6. CDR3 size: 15 residues. The CDR3 DNA reads as TGTGCCAGCAGCACCCGGACAGGGGCAGGAAACACCATATATTTT. It codes for CASSTRTGAGNTIYF.

This chain connects TRBV7-2 to TRBJ1-3, with D tentatively TRBD1 (5 bases). Germline lookup yields CDR1 SGHTA and CDR2 FQGNSA. The V end was cut by 5 bases, the J end by 3 bases, with 14 bases between. CDR3 length equals 15 residues. CDR3 sequence (DNA): TGTGCCAGCAGCGTTGGGGGGGAAGGTGGAAACACCATATATTTT. Its protein is CASSVGGEGGNTIYF.

This sequence joins TRBV27 and TRBJ1-2, with 7 bases identical to TRBD1. With 6 bases clipped from V and 3 bases from J, the junction kept 10 bases outside the gene matches. The CDR3 runs 15 residues. CDR1 is MNHEY, CDR2 SMNVEV, per germline (reference sequence). The CDR3 DNA is TGTGCCAGCAGCCATGGGACAGAAATTCACTATGGCTACACCTTC. Translated: CASSHGTEIHYGYTF.

The chain couples TRBV4-3 to TRBJ2-5; 9 bases align to TRBD1. The CDR3 covers 17 residues. The germline gives CDR1 LGHNA, CDR2 YSLEER. J lost 4 bases, V lost 3 bases, and 12 bases had no gene match. CDR3 sequence reads: CASSHCPPQGAGETQYF. The CDR3 DNA sequence: TGCGCCAGCAGCCACTGTCCGCCACAGGGGGCAGGAGAGACCCAGTACTTC.

The chain employs TRBV3-1 (or the pseudogene TRBV3-2) and TRBJ1-5; D might be TRBD1 (5 bases). Germline CDR1 reads LGHDT; CDR2 reads YNNKEL (reference sequence). This CDR3 spans 13 amino acids. The germline V and J ends were trimmed by 8 bases and 5 bases, with 13 bases remaining between them. The CDR3 coding sequence is TGTGCCAGCCAGGGAGGAAACTATCAGCCCCAGCATTTT. Protein: CASQGGNYQPQHF.

A few counts support this clone. DNA for the CDR3: TGTGCCATCAGGCTGGACGGACTCAGCGAGATATACGAGCAGTACTTC. This codes for CAIRLDGLSEIYEQYF. This chain connects TRBV10-3 to TRBJ2-7; a weak D match, TRBD2 (5 bases). The germline V and J ends were trimmed by 6 bases and 4 bases, with 22 bases remaining between them. Germline V lookup: CDR1 ENHRY, CDR2 SYGVKD. The CDR3 totals 16 residues.

This sequence joins TRBV2 and TRBJ2-3; D perhaps matches TRBD1 (6 bases). CDR3 length: 14 amino acids. V was cut by 5 bases and J by 6 bases, with 15 bases left in between. From germline, CDR1 is SNHLY and CDR2 FYNNEI. The CDR3 DNA sequence: TGTGCCAGCAGTCGGGACACTTCAACGGATACGCAGTATTTT. Protein product: CASSRDTSTDTQYF.

The rearrangement uses TRBV28 and TRBJ1-1; 7 nucleotides line up with TRBD1. This CDR3 contains 13 residues. The V gene's germline CDR1 is MDHEN and CDR2 SYDVKM. V was pared by 5 bases and J by 12 bases, with 12 bases of the junction left unmatched. CDR3 loop: CASSGGQPFGTFF. Here the CDR3 DNA reads TGTGCCAGCAGTGGGGGACAGCCCTTTGGAACTTTCTTT.

With regard to this clone: Other DNA sequences in the sample encode the same CDR3. The V and J genes are TRBV28 and TRBJ1-2, with D hard to call. There are 14 residues in the CDR3. V was clipped by 2 bases and J by 0 bases, with 7 bases between them. Germline V CDR1 and CDR2: MDHEN, SYDVKM. The CDR3 DNA is TGTGCCAGCAGTTTAGGCAGATCTAACTATGGCTACACCTTC. Protein: CASSLGRSNYGYTF.

In its sample, this clone was seen many times. CDR3 sequence reads: CASSSRAKQGPKYEQYF. The CDR3 DNA reads as TGTGCCAGCAGCTCAAGGGCCAAACAGGGACCGAAATACGAGCAGTACTTC. The V gene is TRBV5-6, the J gene TRBJ2-7; perhaps TRBD1 as D (6 bases). There are 17 residues in the CDR3. V lost 3 bases to trimming and J lost 4 bases, with 23 bases between them. CDR1 and CDR2 (germline): SGHDT, YYEEEE.

V usage is TRBV11-2 and J usage is TRBJ2-1; D uncertain. Trimming stripped 2 bases from V and 12 bases from J, with 11 bases between. Per the germline V gene, CDR1 is SGHAT and CDR2 is FQNNGV. This CDR3 contains 12 residues. For the CDR3, the DNA is TGTGCCAGCAGCTTAACCACCGGTGCGCAGTTCTTC. Translated: CASSLTTGAQFF. Supplemented by reference TRBV11-2 and TRBJ2-1, the full variable domain reads EAGVAQSPRYKIIEKRQSVAFWCNPISGHATLYWYQQILGQGPKLLIQFQNNGVVDDSQLPKDRFSAERLKGVDSTLKIQPAKLEDSAVYLCASSLTTGAQFFGPGTRLTVL.

The chain couples TRBV29-1 to TRBJ2-1; perhaps TRBD2 as D (6 bases). The V gene lost 6 bases and the J gene lost 6 bases, with 12 bases spanning the gap. CDR3 length equals 12 residues. Germline loops: CDR1 SQVTM, CDR2 ANQGSEA. CDR3: CSVWGGGNEQFF. DNA for the CDR3: TGCAGCGTGTGGGGAGGCGGCAATGAGCAGTTCTTC.

In its sample, this clone was seen a few times. V usage is TRBV7-2 and J usage is TRBJ1-6; D may be TRBD1 (6 bases). This CDR3 spans 15 amino acids. Germline CDR1 and CDR2: SGHTA and FQGNSA. Trimming took 5 bases from V and 9 from J, leaving 17 bases between them. CDR3 DNA: TGTGCCAGCAGCCTTCATCAGGGGAGAGGTTCACCCCTCCACTTT. This sequence encodes CASSLHQGRGSPLHF. Complete variable domain (other parts from reference TRBV7-2 and TRBJ1-6): GAGVSQSPSNKVTEKGKDVELRCDPISGHTALYWYRQSLGQGLEFLIYFQGNSAPDKSGLPSDRFSAERTGGSVSTLTIQRTQQEDSAVYLCASSLHQGRGSPLHFGNGTRLTVT.

The V call is TRBV28, the J call TRBJ1-1, with a possible D match to TRBD1 (5 bases). CDR3 size: 15 residues. The germline V gene encodes CDR1 MDHEN and CDR2 SYDVKM. V was shortened by 5 bases and J by 2 bases, with 15 bases between the two germline ends. The CDR3 DNA sequence: TGTGCCAGCAGTCTCGCCCCCAGGGCAAACACTGAAGCTTTCTTT. As protein: CASSLAPRANTEAFF.

This rearrangement joins TRBV24-1 to TRBJ2-1; 10 nucleotides line up with TRBD2. This CDR3 is built from 14 residues. Germline assignment: CDR1 KGHDR and CDR2 SFDVKD. V lost 8 bases and J lost 3; bases outside the gene matches: 3. CDR3 amino acids: CATNGLADYNEQFF. In DNA form, the CDR3 reads TGTGCCACCAACGGACTAGCGGACTACAATGAGCAGTTCTTC.

The CDR3 spells CASSSGDSGQPQHF. The CDR3 DNA follows: TGTGCCAGCAGCTCCGGGGACAGCGGTCAGCCCCAGCATTTT. The rearrangement joins TRBV6-5 to TRBJ1-5; the match to TRBD1 covers 7 bases. Germline CDR1 reads MNHEY; CDR2 reads SVGAGI. CDR3 length: 14 amino acids. The J segment lost 6 bases and the V segment lost 6 bases, leaving 8 bases of the junction unmatched.

V is TRBV3-1 (or the pseudogene TRBV3-2) and J is TRBJ2-1; 11 nucleotides align to TRBD2. V was pared by 3 bases and J by 7 bases, with 8 bases of the junction left unmatched. Germline lookup yields CDR1 LGHDT and CDR2 YNNKEL (reference sequence). The CDR3 extends over 16 amino acids. The CDR3 DNA follows: TGTGCCAGCAGCCAGATGCTAGCGGGGGGAGCAAATGAGCAGTTCTTC. It specifies CASSQMLAGGANEQFF.

J is TRBJ2-7 and V is TRBV2, with a possible D match to TRBD1 (5 bases). The V gene's germline CDR1 is SNHLY and CDR2 FYNNEI. CDR3 length: 15 amino acids. Trimming shortened V by 2 bases and J by 3 bases, and 14 bases separated the two germline ends. The CDR3 spells CASSEQQERLYEQYF. The CDR3 nucleotides are TGTGCCAGCAGTGAACAACAGGAGAGACTCTACGAGCAGTACTTC.

The J gene is TRBJ1-3, the V gene TRBV6-4; TRBD1 might be the D (6 bases). The germline gives CDR1 MRHNA, CDR2 SNTAGT. CDR3 length equals 19 residues. Trimming took 10 bases from V and 0 from J, leaving 28 bases between them. In DNA form, the CDR3 reads TGTGCCACTTTAACTGGTACTTACTGGGACATTGGCTCTGGAAACACCATATATTTT. It codes for CATLTGTYWDIGSGNTIYF.

The chain links TRBV28 to TRBJ2-3, with TRBD2 identical over 7 bases. V gave up 2 bases and J gave up 5 bases; unmatched junction bases: 10. This CDR3 spans 16 amino acids. Germline CDR1 and CDR2: MDHEN and SYDVKM. The CDR3: CASSLMVGRERDTQYF. The CDR3 region has the DNA TGTGCCAGCAGTTTAATGGTAGGGCGGGAGCGAGATACGCAGTATTTT. Variable domain in full (rest from reference TRBV28 and TRBJ2-3): DVKVTQSSRYLVKRTGEKVFLECVQDMDHENMFWYRQDPGLGLRLIYFSYDVKMKEKGDIPEGYSVSREKKERFSLILESASTNQTSMYLCASSLMVGRERDTQYFGPGTRLTVL.

Concerning this clone: This sample also contains other DNA sequences that code for the same CDR3. This chain links TRBV28 with TRBJ1-6; 7 positions agree with TRBD1. The CDR3 has 16 residues. In germline, CDR1 is MDHEN, CDR2 SYDVKM. Germline trimming cut 6 bases from V and 0 bases from J; bases unmatched to any gene: 5. The CDR3 nucleotides are TGTGCCAGCAGCCCAGGGGGGAGCTCCTATAATTCACCCCTCCACTTT. Translated, it gives CASSPGGSSYNSPLHF.

J is TRBJ2-2 and V is TRBV29-1, with D unclear. Germline V gene sequence: CDR1 SQVTM, CDR2 ANQGSEA. Trimming removed 6 bases at V and 7 bases at J, with 9 bases between. The CDR3 loop spans 11 amino acids. The CDR3 DNA is TGCAGCGTGGGCCGTCGCGGGGAGCTGTTTTTT. This codes for CSVGRRGELFF.

The CDR3 spells CASSPTGTSGPFF. The CDR3 nucleotides read TGTGCCAGCAGTCCGACCGGGACTAGCGGTCCCTTCTTC. This sequence joins TRBV27 and TRBJ2-1; TRBD2 matches at 11 bases. V shed 5 bases and J 16 bases; nucleotides not matched to a gene: 10. Germline V lookup: CDR1 MNHEY, CDR2 SMNVEV (reference sequence). The length of the CDR3 is 13 residues.

The gene calls are TRBV5-1 and TRBJ1-1; 8 bases agree with TRBD1. Germline trimming cut 4 bases from V and 0 bases from J; bases unmatched to any gene: 20. CDR1 is SGHRS and CDR2 is YFSETQ in the germline V gene. The CDR3 is 20 residues long. The DNA for the CDR3 is TGCGCCAGCAGCACCGGACAGGGCTTAGATTTATCAATTCTGAACACTGAAGCTTTCTTT. Residues: CASSTGQGLDLSILNTEAFF.

The chain links TRBV7-9 to TRBJ1-3, with TRBD1 matching over 8 bases. Germline V gene data show CDR1 as SEHNR and CDR2 as FQNEAQ (reference sequence). The CDR3 loop spans 16 amino acids. V was clipped by 4 bases and J by 0 bases; unmatched bases: 5. For the CDR3, the DNA is TGTGCCAGCAGCTCCATAGGACAGGGCTCTGGAAACACCATATATTTT. Its protein is CASSSIGQGSGNTIYF.